This T cell receptor (beta chain) was captured in a study of blood T cell repertoires in COVID-19. Only in-frame clones appear in the TCRdb table, and some are missing; sequencing was by immunoSEQ multiplex PCR. There are 55,000 to 75,000 clones in the sample; about 73% occur only once, and about 40% lies in the top ten. Germline lookup yields CDR1 SGHRS and CDR2 YFSETQ. V lost 7 bases to trimming and J lost 4 bases; unmatched junction nucleotides: 7. The CDR3 covers 14 residues. The receptor comes from a woman aged 70-85 years with acute or convalescent COVID-19. The gene calls are TRBV5-1 and TRBJ1-2, with 10 bases matching TRBD1. The sequencing sample was made of peripheral blood. CDR3 amino acids: CASEPGQGIYGYTF. The CDR3 bases are TGCGCCAGCGAGCCGGGACAGGGGATCTATGGCTACACCTTC.